Listed below are T cell receptor beta chains from one sample, sequenced in a study of cytomegalovirus exposure and HLA in healthy donors. The protocol was immunoSEQ multiplex PCR, while the TCRdb copy is restricted to in-frame clones and leaves out a portion. Among about 200,000 clones listed, roughly 77% were seen once. The specimen sequenced was PBMCs. The receptors originated from a woman aged 50 to 60 in good health and CMV-seronegative. Each CDR3 is given with its conserved first and last residue. D genes are given only for firm matches. Expanded clones get a size class; other rows say once, few or many, or leave the size out.

d_gene	v_gene	abundance	j_gene	CDR3aa	CDR3nt
-	TRBV4-1	-	TRBJ2-7	CASSQDRQGSYEQYF	TGCGCCAGCAGCCAAGATCGGCAGGGGTCCTACGAGCAGTACTTC
TRBD2	TRBV19	-	TRBJ2-7	CASSIVAGEGYEQYF	TGTGCCAGTAGTATTGTCGCGGGAGAAGGCTACGAGCAGTACTTC
TRBD1	TRBV7-2	-	TRBJ2-7	CASSLGGDRGHYEQYF	TGTGCCAGCAGCTTAGGGGGGGACAGGGGGCACTACGAGCAGTACTTC
-	TRBV28	-	TRBJ1-2	CASSLAGIDPVAYGYTF	TGTGCCAGCAGTTTGGCAGGGATAGACCCCGTCGCATATGGCTACACCTTC
TRBD2	TRBV4-1	-	TRBJ2-1	CASSGIGRAVYNEQFF	TGCGCCAGCAGCGGGATCGGGAGGGCCGTCTACAATGAGCAGTTCTTC
TRBD1	TRBV30	once	TRBJ1-3	CAWSVGQVGKAGNTIYF	TGTGCCTGGAGTGTCGGACAGGTCGGAAAGGCTGGAAACACCATATATTTT
-	TRBV7-9	-	TRBJ1-1	CASSSRLGGDTEAFF	TGTGCCAGCAGCTCCAGACTCGGAGGGGACACTGAAGCTTTCTTT
TRBD2	TRBV7-2	-	TRBJ2-3	CASSLGGRDRLATDTQYF	TGTGCCAGCAGCTTGGGCGGGAGGGACCGCTTAGCCACAGATACGCAGTATTTT
TRBD2	TRBV19	-	TRBJ2-5	CASSLGLAGETQYF	TGTGCCAGTAGTCTCGGACTAGCGGGGGAGACCCAGTACTTC
TRBD2	TRBV6-5	-	TRBJ2-7	CASSWASGAEQYF	TGTGCCAGCAGTTGGGCTAGCGGGGCCGAGCAGTACTTC
-	TRBV9	-	TRBJ1-3	CASSATTSGNTIYF	TGTGCCAGCAGCGCCACTACCTCTGGAAACACCATATATTTT
-	TRBV6-6	few	TRBJ1-2	CATLEDYGYTF	TGTGCCACCCTGGAGGACTATGGCTACACCTTC
-	TRBV5-1	-	TRBJ1-1	CASSDRTAEAFF	TGCGCCAGCAGCGATAGAACCGCCGAAGCTTTCTTT
TRBD1	TRBV28	-	TRBJ2-5	CASSSSPSTGFAETQYF	TGTGCCAGCAGTTCCTCCCCGTCGACAGGGTTTGCAGAGACCCAGTACTTC
-	TRBV7-9	-	TRBJ1-1	CSSSPTDKGAFF	TGTTCCAGCAGCCCAACGGACAAAGGTGCTTTCTTT
-	TRBV9	-	TRBJ1-1	CASSVDSGYILQAFF	TGTGCCAGCAGCGTAGACTCCGGGTACATCCTTCAAGCTTTCTTT
TRBD1	TRBV6-1	-	TRBJ1-5	CASSEGDRDRAQHF	TGTGCCAGCAGTGAAGGTGACAGGGACAGAGCCCAGCATTTT
-	TRBV11-2	-	TRBJ2-7	CASSLEGSSLAEQYF	TGTGCCAGCAGCTTAGAGGGGTCATCCCTAGCTGAGCAGTACTTC
-	TRBV6-1	-	TRBJ2-3	CASRADRDTQYF	TGTGCCAGCAGGGCCGACAGGGATACGCAGTATTTT
TRBD1	TRBV9	once	TRBJ1-2	CASSLTTPTGGSYGYTF	TGTGCCAGCAGCCTCACTACCCCGACAGGGGGCTCGTATGGCTACACCTTC
-	TRBV6-5	few	TRBJ2-3	CASGGVRTDTQYF	TGTGCCAGCGGAGGGGTTCGGACAGATACGCAGTATTTT
TRBD2	TRBV9	-	TRBJ2-7	CASSAGTRDSEQYF	TGTGCCAGCAGTGCCGGGACTAGAGATTCCGAGCAGTACTTC
-	TRBV7-6	once	TRBJ2-1	CASSLSKLALYKTEQFF	TGTGCCAGCAGCTTAAGTAAATTAGCGTTGTATAAGACTGAGCAGTTCTTC
TRBD1	TRBV5-1	-	TRBJ1-2	CASTSGQGDGYTF	TGCGCCAGCACCTCGGGACAGGGTGATGGCTACACCTTC